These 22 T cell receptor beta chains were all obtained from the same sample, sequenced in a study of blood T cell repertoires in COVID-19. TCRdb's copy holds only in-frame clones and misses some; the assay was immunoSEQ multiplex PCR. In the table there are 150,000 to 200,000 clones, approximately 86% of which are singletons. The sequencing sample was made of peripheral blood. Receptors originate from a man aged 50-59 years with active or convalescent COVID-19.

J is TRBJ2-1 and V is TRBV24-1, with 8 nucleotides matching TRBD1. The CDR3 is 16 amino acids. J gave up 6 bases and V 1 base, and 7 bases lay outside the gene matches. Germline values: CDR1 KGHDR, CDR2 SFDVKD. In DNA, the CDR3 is TGTGCCACCAGTGATTTTGGCCAGGGGGCTGGCAATGAGCAGTTCTTC. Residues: CATSDFGQGAGNEQFF.

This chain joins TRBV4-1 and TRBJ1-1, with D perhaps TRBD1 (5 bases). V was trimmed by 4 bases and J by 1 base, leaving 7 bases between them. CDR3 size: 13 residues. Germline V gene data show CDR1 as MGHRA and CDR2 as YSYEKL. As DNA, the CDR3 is TGCGCCAGCAGCCCCAGGGAGAACACTGAAGCTTTCTTT. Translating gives CASSPRENTEAFF.

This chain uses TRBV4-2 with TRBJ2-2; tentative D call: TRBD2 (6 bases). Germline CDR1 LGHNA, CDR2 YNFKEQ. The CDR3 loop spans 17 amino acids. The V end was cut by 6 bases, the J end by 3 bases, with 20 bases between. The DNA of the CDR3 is TGTGCCAGCAGACCAACGGCGGGGACCGGGCACACCGGGGAGCTGTTTTTT. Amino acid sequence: CASRPTAGTGHTGELFF.

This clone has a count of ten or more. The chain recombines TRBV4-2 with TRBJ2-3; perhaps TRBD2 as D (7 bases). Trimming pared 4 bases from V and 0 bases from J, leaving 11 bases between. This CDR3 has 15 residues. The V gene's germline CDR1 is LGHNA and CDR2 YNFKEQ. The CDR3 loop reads CASSRGGLSTDTQYF. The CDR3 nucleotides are TGTGCCAGCAGCCGCGGGGGCTTAAGCACAGATACGCAGTATTTT.

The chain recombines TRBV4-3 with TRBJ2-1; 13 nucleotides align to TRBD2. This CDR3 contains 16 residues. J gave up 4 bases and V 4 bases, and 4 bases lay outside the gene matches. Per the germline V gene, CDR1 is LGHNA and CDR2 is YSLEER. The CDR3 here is CASSLTSGGGYNEQFF. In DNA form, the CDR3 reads TGCGCCAGCAGCCTTACTAGCGGGGGGGGATACAATGAGCAGTTCTTC.

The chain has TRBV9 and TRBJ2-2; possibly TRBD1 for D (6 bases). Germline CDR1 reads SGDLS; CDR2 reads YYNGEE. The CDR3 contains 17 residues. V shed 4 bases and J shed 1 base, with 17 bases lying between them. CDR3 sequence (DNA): TGTGCCAGCAGCTCTCCTCCTACGGGACAGAACACCGGGGAGCTGTTTTTT. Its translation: CASSSPPTGQNTGELFF.

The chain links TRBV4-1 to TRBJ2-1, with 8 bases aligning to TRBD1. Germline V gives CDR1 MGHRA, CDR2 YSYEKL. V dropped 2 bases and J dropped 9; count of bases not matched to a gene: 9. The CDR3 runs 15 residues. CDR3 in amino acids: CASSQKRQGPIEQFF. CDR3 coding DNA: TGCGCCAGCAGCCAAAAAAGACAGGGGCCTATTGAGCAGTTCTTC.

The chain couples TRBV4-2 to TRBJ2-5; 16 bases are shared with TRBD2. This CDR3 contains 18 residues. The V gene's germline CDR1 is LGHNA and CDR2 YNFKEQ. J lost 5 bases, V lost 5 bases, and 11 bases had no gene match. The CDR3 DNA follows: TGTGCCAGCAGCACTACCGGGACTAGCGGGAGGGCCCGGGAGACCCAGTACTTC. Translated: CASSTTGTSGRARETQYF.

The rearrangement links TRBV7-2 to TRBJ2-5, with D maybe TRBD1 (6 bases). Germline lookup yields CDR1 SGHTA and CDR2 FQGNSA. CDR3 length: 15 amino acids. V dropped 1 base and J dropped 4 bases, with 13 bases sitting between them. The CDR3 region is CASSLDRARGETQYF. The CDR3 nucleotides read TGTGCCAGCAGCTTAGACAGGGCTAGGGGAGAGACCCAGTACTTC.

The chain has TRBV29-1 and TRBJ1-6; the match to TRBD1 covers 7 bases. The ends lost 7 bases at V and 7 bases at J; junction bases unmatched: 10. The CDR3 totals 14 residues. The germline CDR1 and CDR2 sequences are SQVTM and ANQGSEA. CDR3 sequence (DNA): TGCAGCGCAAGACAGGGATCAAGCAATTCACCCCTCCACTTT. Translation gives CSARQGSSNSPLHF.

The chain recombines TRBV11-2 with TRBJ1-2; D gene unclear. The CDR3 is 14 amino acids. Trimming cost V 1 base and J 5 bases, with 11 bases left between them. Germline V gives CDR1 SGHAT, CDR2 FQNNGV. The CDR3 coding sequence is TGTGCCAGCAGCTTAGCCAGCGCACCTTATGGCTACACCTTC. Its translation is CASSLASAPYGYTF. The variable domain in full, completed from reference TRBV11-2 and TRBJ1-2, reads EAGVAQSPRYKIIEKRQSVAFWCNPISGHATLYWYQQILGQGPKLLIQFQNNGVVDDSQLPKDRFSAERLKGVDSTLKIQPAKLEDSAVYLCASSLASAPYGYTFGSGTRLTVV.

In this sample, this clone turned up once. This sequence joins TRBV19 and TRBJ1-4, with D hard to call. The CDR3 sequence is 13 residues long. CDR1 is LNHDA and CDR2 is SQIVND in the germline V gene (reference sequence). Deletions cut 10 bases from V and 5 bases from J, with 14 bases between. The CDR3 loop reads CATTTDSNEKLFF. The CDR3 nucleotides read TGTGCCACCACAACGGACTCCAATGAAAAACTGTTTTTT.

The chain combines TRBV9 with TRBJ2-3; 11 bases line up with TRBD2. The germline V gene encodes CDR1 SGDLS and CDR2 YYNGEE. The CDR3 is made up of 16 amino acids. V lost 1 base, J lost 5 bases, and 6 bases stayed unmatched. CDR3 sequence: CASSVTSGSTGDTQYF. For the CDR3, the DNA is TGTGCCAGCAGCGTAACTAGCGGGAGCACTGGAGATACGCAGTATTTT.

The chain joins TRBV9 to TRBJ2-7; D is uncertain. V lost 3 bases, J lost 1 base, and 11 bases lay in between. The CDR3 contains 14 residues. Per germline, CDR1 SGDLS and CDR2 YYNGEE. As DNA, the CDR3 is TGTGCCAGCAGCGCCTCGAGGCCGTCCTACGAGCAGTACTTC. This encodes CASSASRPSYEQYF.

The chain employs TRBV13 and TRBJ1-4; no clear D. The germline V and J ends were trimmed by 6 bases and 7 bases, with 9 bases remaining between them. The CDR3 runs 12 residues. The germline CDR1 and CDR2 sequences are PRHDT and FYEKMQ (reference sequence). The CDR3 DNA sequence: TGTGCCAGCAGAGGTGGAGGTGAAAAACTGTTTTTT. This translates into CASRGGGEKLFF.

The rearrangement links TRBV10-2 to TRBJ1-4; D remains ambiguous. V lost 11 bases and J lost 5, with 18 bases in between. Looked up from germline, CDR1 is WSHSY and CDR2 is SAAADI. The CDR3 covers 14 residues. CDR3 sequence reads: CASAIYQRNEKLFF. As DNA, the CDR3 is TGCGCCTCAGCAATCTATCAGCGAAATGAAAAACTGTTTTTT.

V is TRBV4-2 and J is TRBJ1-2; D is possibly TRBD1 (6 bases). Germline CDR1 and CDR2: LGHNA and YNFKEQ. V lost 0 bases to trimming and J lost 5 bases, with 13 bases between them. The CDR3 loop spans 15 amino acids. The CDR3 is CASSQEETGAYGYTF. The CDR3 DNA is TGTGCCAGCAGCCAAGAGGAGACAGGTGCATATGGCTACACCTTC.

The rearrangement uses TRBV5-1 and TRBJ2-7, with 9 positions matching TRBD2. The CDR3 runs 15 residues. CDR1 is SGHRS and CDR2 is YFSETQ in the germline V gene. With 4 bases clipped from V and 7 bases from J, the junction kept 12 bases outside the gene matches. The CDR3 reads CASSPSLAGGWEQYF. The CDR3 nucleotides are TGCGCCAGCAGCCCCTCACTAGCGGGTGGGTGGGAGCAGTACTTC. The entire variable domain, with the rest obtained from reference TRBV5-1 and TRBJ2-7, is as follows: KAGVTQTPRYLIKTRGQQVTLSCSPISGHRSVSWYQQTPGQGLQFLFEYFSETQRNKGNFPGRFSGRQFSNSRSEMNVSTLELGDSALYLCASSPSLAGGWEQYFGPGTRLTVT.

CDR3 in DNA: TGTGCCAGTAGTATTAAAGCGGGGAGGACCGGGGAGCTGTTTTTT. This codes for CASSIKAGRTGELFF. The V call is TRBV19, the J call TRBJ2-2; 7 bases align to TRBD2. Germline lookup yields CDR1 LNHDA and CDR2 SQIVND (reference sequence). This CDR3 is built from 15 residues. The V and J ends lost 3 bases and 5 bases, in that order; junction bases with no gene match: 6. Drawing the rest from reference TRBV19 and TRBJ2-2, the complete variable domain is DGGITQSPKYLFRKEGQNVTLSCEQNLNHDAMYWYRQDPGQGLRLIYYSQIVNDFQKGDIAEGYSVSREKKESFPLTVTSAQKNPTAFYLCASSIKAGRTGELFFGEGSRLTVL.

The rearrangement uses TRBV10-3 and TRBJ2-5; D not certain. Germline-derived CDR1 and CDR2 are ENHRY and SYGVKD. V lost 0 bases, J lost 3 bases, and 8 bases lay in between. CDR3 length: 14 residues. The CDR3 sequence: CAISESTGKETQYF. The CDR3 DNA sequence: TGTGCCATCAGTGAGTCGACGGGTAAAGAGACCCAGTACTTC.

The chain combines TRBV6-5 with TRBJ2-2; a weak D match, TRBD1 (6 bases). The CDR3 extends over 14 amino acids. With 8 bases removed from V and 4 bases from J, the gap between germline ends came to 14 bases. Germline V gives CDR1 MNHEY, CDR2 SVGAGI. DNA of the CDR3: TGTGCCAGCGGAATGACAGGTGGCACCGGGGAGCTGTTTTTT. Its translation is CASGMTGGTGELFF.

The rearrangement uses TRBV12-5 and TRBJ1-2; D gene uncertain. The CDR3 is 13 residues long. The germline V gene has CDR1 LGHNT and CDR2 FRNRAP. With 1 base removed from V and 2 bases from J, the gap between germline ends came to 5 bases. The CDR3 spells CASGLGGNYGYTF. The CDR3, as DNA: TGTGCTAGTGGTTTGGGCGGGAACTATGGCTACACCTTC.